The 22 T cell receptor beta chains listed next were all sequenced from one sample in a study of blood T cells in healthy people across ages (dated by TCRdb to between 2014 and 2017). The library came from 5' RACE. Sequencing relied on an Illumina HiSeq 2500. A second PCR of roughly 7 to 11 cycles was performed with a sample-barcoded 5' primer and a J-beta primer mix. TCRdb cleaned the public reads at Q25 with fastp, built clones with MiXCR and kept in-frame beta chains. Rows with a matching CDR3 protein are joined into one entry that keeps the most common DNA and genes. Recorded for this sample are 550,000 to 750,000 distinct CDR3 sequences; around a fifth of them occurred a single time. Roughly 3.4% of the sample is held by the ten biggest clonotypes. The sample was blood. The origin of the receptors is an older man in good health.

This clonotype was seen repeatedly, ten times or more. The V call is TRBV7-9, the J call TRBJ2-3; tentative D call: TRBD2 (6 bases). V was cut by 5 bases and J by 9 bases, with 15 bases left in between. The CDR3 spans 13 residues. CDR1 is SEHNR and CDR2 is FQNEAQ in the germline V gene (reference sequence). DNA of the CDR3: TGTGCCAGCAGCCCAGCATTAGCGGAAACGCAGTATTTT. Amino acid sequence: CASSPALAETQYF.

The chain recombines TRBV6-1 with TRBJ2-5; D gene ambiguous. The CDR3 spans 9 residues. V lost 3 bases and J 10 bases, leaving 3 bases between the germline ends. Looked up from germline, CDR1 is MNHNS and CDR2 is SASEGT. The CDR3 loop is CASSEDQYF. DNA for the CDR3: TGTGCCAGCAGTGAGGACCAGTACTTC.

In the case of this clonotype: No conserved phenylalanine or tryptophan ends this CDR3, so it is likely a read error. V and J are TRBV5-1 and TRBJ2-5, with TRBD2 as a possible D gene (5 bases). The germline V gene has CDR1 SGHRS and CDR2 YFSETQ. The CDR3 is 16 residues long. Trimming cost V 3 bases and J 5 bases, with 20 bases left between them. CDR3 in DNA: TGCGCCAGCAGCTCCCAAACGAGGGCCGGGATCGAGACCCAGTACCTC. Its translation: CASSSQTRAGIETQYL.

Note on this clonotype: One end of the junction fails to match germline, which may point to a read error. The chain uses TRBV28 and TRBJ2-5; 7 bases line up with TRBD2. The CDR3 consists of 15 residues. Per the germline V gene, CDR1 is MDHEN and CDR2 is SYDVKM. The CDR3 reads CASIGLSGTQETQCF. CDR3 DNA: TGTGCCAGTATAGGGTTGAGCGGGACTCAAGAGACCCAGTGCTTC.

In its sample, this clonotype was seen a few times. The gene calls are TRBV29-1 and TRBJ2-5; no clear D. The J call is in doubt because the DNA end fits TRBJ2-1 better. The V gene's germline CDR1 is SQVTM and CDR2 ANQGSEA. The CDR3 spans 12 residues. CDR3 bases: TGCAGCGTTGAAGAGGCTAACAATGAGCAGTTCTTC. This gives the protein CSVEEANNEQFF.

This clonotype was seen at least ten times. This chain links TRBV12-3 or TRBV12-4 with TRBJ2-1; TRBD1 might be the D (6 bases). This CDR3 contains 15 residues. The ends were cut back, 2 bases at V and 3 bases at J, with 11 bases in the middle. Written as DNA, the CDR3 is TGTGCCAGCAGTTTAAGGCCAGGGGTCTACAATGAGCAGTTCTTC. It codes for CASSLRPGVYNEQFF.

The CDR3 here is CASSNQWRETQYF. The CDR3 region has the DNA TGTGCCAGCAGTAACCAATGGCGAGAGACCCAGTACTTC. This sequence joins TRBV6-1 and TRBJ2-5; the D is unclear. CDR1 is MNHNS, CDR2 SASEGT, per germline. V was cut by 5 bases and J by 4 bases, with 11 bases left in between. This CDR3 region has 13 residues.

This clonotype has more than one count but fewer than ten. The V call is TRBV20-1, the J call TRBJ2-7; 8 bases map to TRBD1. The germline CDR1 and CDR2 sequences are DFQATT and SNEGSKA (reference sequence). The CDR3 is made up of 14 amino acids. With V trimmed by 1 base and J by 7 bases, 9 bases remained unmatched. The CDR3 DNA sequence: TGCAGTGCTAGAGCCCGACAGGGGACGAGGGAGCAGTACTTC. It is translated as CSARARQGTREQYF.

V and J are TRBV20-1 and TRBJ1-1; TRBD1 aligns across 7 bases. The trim removed 0 bases at V and 1 base at J, leaving 8 bases unmatched. Germline CDR1 reads DFQATT; CDR2 reads SNEGSKA (reference sequence). This CDR3 is built from 16 residues. This CDR3 reads CSARDTDRERNTEAFF. As DNA, the CDR3 is TGCAGTGCTAGAGATACCGACAGGGAGCGGAACACTGAAGCTTTCTTT.

This chain joins TRBV2 and TRBJ2-7; the D call may be TRBD1 or TRBD2 (5 bases each). This CDR3 is built from 13 residues. Germline V gene lookup returns CDR1 SNHLY and CDR2 FYNNEI. V was shortened by 6 bases and J by 2 bases, with 11 bases between the two germline ends. CDR3 DNA: TGTGCCAGCAGCCGGGACCTACCCTACGAGCAGTACTTC. This encodes CASSRDLPYEQYF.

The V call is TRBV10-3, the J call TRBJ1-1; D gene unclear. The germline V gene has CDR1 ENHRY and CDR2 SYGVKD. The CDR3 contains 13 residues. V was pared by 4 bases and J by 0 bases, with 6 bases between. For the CDR3, the DNA is TGTGCCATCAGTGCTCGGGTGAACACTGAAGCTTTCTTT. It encodes CAISARVNTEAFF.

The genes are TRBV10-3 and TRBJ1-4; D unclear. Per germline, CDR1 ENHRY and CDR2 SYGVKD. V lost 0 bases, J lost 6 bases, and 8 bases lay in between. The length of the CDR3 is 14 residues. Here the CDR3 DNA reads TGTGCCATCAGTGAGTCCACTGATCATGAAAAACTGTTTTTT. Translating gives CAISESTDHEKLFF.

This clonotype turned up a few times. The rearrangement links TRBV5-1 to TRBJ2-5; maybe TRBD2 (5 bases). Trimming removed 4 bases at V and 0 bases at J, with 7 bases between. This CDR3 has 13 residues. CDR1 is SGHRS and CDR2 is YFSETQ in the germline V gene. The DNA of the CDR3 is TGCGCCAGCAGCCCGGACTACCAAGAGACCCAGTACTTC. Translated, it gives CASSPDYQETQYF.

The rearrangement uses TRBV28 and TRBJ1-5, with unresolved D. Germline CDR1 reads MDHEN; CDR2 reads SYDVKM. V lost 5 bases to trimming and J lost 3 bases, with 11 bases between them. The CDR3 covers 14 residues. As DNA, the CDR3 is TGTGCCAGCAGTGAGGACGGGTTCAATCAGCCCCAGCATTTT. Translating gives CASSEDGFNQPQHF.

This clonotype was recorded a few times. The CDR3 coding sequence is TGTGCCAGCAGCGACCCCGGGACTAGCGGGACTCGGCATGAGCAGTTCTTC. Its translation is CASSDPGTSGTRHEQFF. The rearrangement uses TRBV6-1 and TRBJ2-5; 13 bases align to TRBD2. Near its end, the DNA agrees better with TRBJ2-1, so the J call may be wrong. The CDR3 is 17 residues long. Germline CDR1 reads MNHNS; CDR2 reads SASEGT.

This clonotype was picked up a small number of times. The chain links TRBV9 to TRBJ1-6, with no clear D. The germline CDR1 and CDR2 sequences are SGDLS and YYNGEE. Deletions cut 4 bases from V and 7 bases from J, with 12 bases between. The CDR3 has 14 amino acids. The DNA for the CDR3 is TGTGCCAGCAGCCCCCAGCCGGAGAATTCACCCCTCCACTTT. This translates into CASSPQPENSPLHF.

This chain links TRBV20-1 with TRBJ2-3, with D unresolved. Per the germline V gene, CDR1 is DFQATT and CDR2 is SNEGSKA (reference sequence). The CDR3 spans 16 residues. V gave up 2 bases and J gave up 0 bases, with 15 bases separating them. The CDR3 loop is CSARRPPGMSTDTQYF. The CDR3 DNA sequence: TGCAGTGCTAGAAGACCACCTGGGATGAGCACAGATACGCAGTATTTT.

The chain couples TRBV3-1 to TRBJ1-2, with D uncertain. CDR1 LGHDT and CDR2 YNNKEL come from the germline V gene (reference sequence). CDR3 length equals 15 residues. Trimming removed 2 bases from V and 0 bases from J, with 10 bases in between. CDR3 coding DNA: TGTGCCAGCAGCCAAAACCCCGGGCCTAACTATGGCTACACCTTC. Its protein is CASSQNPGPNYGYTF.

This rearrangement joins TRBV29-1 to TRBJ2-3; maybe TRBD2 (6 bases). This CDR3 region has 14 residues. Germline values: CDR1 SQVTM, CDR2 ANQGSEA. The V and J ends lost 7 bases and 2 bases respectively, with 16 bases between them. The CDR3 region has the DNA TGCAGCGGTACGGGAGCGCCAGACACAGATACGCAGTATTTT. Translation: CSGTGAPDTDTQYF.

This clonotype turned up a few times. DNA of the CDR3: TGTGCCAGCAGCTTAGCGGCCGGCCGGGGAGAGACCCAGTACTTC. Translating it yields CASSLAAGRGETQYF. The chain is built from TRBV7-9 and TRBJ2-5, with D perhaps matching TRBD2 (5 bases). The V gene lost 0 bases and the J gene lost 4 bases, with 12 bases spanning the gap. CDR1 and CDR2 (germline): SEHNR, FQNEAQ (reference sequence). The CDR3 runs to 15 residues.

Ten or more counts support this clonotype. Written as DNA, the CDR3 is TGTGCCAGCAGTTTGGCGGGAATTAGGACCCAGTACTTC. It yields the protein CASSLAGIRTQYF. The rearrangement uses TRBV28 and TRBJ2-5; D is perhaps TRBD2 (6 bases). Germline loops: CDR1 MDHEN, CDR2 SYDVKM. V lost 3 bases and J lost 7, with 12 bases in between. The CDR3 has 13 amino acids.

The genes are TRBV6-1 and TRBJ2-1, with TRBD1 identical over 8 bases. The junction had 10 bases not matched to a gene; V was cut back by 6 bases and J by 6 bases. CDR1 is MNHNS, CDR2 SASEGT, per germline. This CDR3 has 15 residues. The CDR3 coding sequence is TGTGCCAGCAGCCTGACAGGGGAGTTCCGCAATGAGCAGTTCTTC. Translation: CASSLTGEFRNEQFF.